This TCR beta chain was documented in a study of response to subunit inactivated influenza vaccine. On this clonotype: Its antigen is currently unknown.

General study points: The authors suggested that every seasonal influenza vaccination recruits few new T cells.

TCRdb passed the RT-PCR reads through MiXCR, listing each CDR3 protein once. Among 550,000 to 800,000 distinct CDR3 sequences, 15% to 18% were seen once, and the ten largest hold approximately 10%. The CDR3 is 15 amino acids. Germline V gene lookup returns CDR1 DFQATT and CDR2 SNEGSKA (reference sequence). Losses at the gene ends were 4 bases for V and 2 bases for J; bases not matched to a gene: 8. This chain connects TRBV20-1 to TRBJ2-5, with 9 bases matching TRBD1. The sample here was PBMCs from blood, taken about 13 days after vaccination. The sequence was collected from a middle-aged man who received an inactivated influenza vaccine. CDR3: CSATAGTGPQETQYF. As DNA, the CDR3 is TGCAGTGCTACTGCCGGGACAGGGCCTCAAGAGACCCAGTACTTC.